The T cell receptor (beta chain) described here comes from a study of blood T cell repertoires in COVID-19. For the study at large: The United States, Italy and Spain supplied acute and convalescent COVID-19 samples. Nucleic acid was either cDNA or gDNA, and it came from T cells, B-cell-depleted T cells, or PBMCs.

Methods used by the authors: Amplification with reference gene primers provided the estimates of nucleated cell counts. Using immunoSEQ multiplex PCR, the repertoire was profiled, and TCRdb retains in-frame clones only, with some absent. The V and J calls and clone size were taken over from that table, and D and trimming were inferred from the DNA. This table holds roughly 150,000 clones, about four fifths found once. Trimming cost V 5 bases and J 5 bases, with 19 bases left between them. CDR1 and CDR2 (germline): SGHNT, YYREEE (reference sequence). There are 15 residues in the CDR3. The sequenced sample consisted of peripheral blood. The origin of this receptor is a man between 65 and 85 years old who had recovered from COVID-19. The chain joins TRBV5-4 to TRBJ1-1; D possibly corresponds to TRBD1 (6 bases). CDR3 in amino acids: CASSGGGAGKTEAFF. The CDR3 nucleotides are TGTGCCAGCAGTGGTGGGGGCGCGGGTAAAACTGAAGCTTTCTTT.